This entry lists 5 T cell receptor beta chains sequenced from one sample in a study of response to subunit inactivated influenza vaccine. TCRdb passed the RT-PCR reads through MiXCR, listing each CDR3 protein once. The sample includes 550,000 to 800,000 distinct CDR3 sequences, around 13% of them seen just once. This specimen consisted of PBMCs from blood, obtained 14 days before vaccination. The receptor set was obtained from a man in his forties or fifties who received an inactivated influenza vaccine.

J is TRBJ2-3 and V is TRBV5-1, with 15 bases that match TRBD2. Trimming cost V 4 bases and J 2 bases; bases outside gene matches: 5. Germline V gene sequence: CDR1 SGHRS, CDR2 YFSETQ. The CDR3 is made up of 17 amino acids. The CDR3 region has the DNA TGCGCCAGCAGCCCCCGGACTAGCGGGGGGGCCACAGATACGCAGTATTTT. Translated: CASSPRTSGGATDTQYF.

This chain connects TRBV20-1 to TRBJ2-4; D is perhaps TRBD2 (5 bases). CDR1 is DFQATT and CDR2 is SNEGSKA in the germline V gene (reference sequence). The germline V and J ends were trimmed by 5 bases and 2 bases, with 13 bases remaining between them. The CDR3 consists of 14 residues. CDR3 sequence reads: CSAGRGGPKNIQYF. The CDR3 coding sequence is TGCAGTGCTGGCCGCGGCGGGCCCAAAAACATTCAGTACTTC.

This chain links TRBV4-3 with TRBJ2-7, with 8 bases aligning to TRBD1. Germline V gene data show CDR1 as LGHNA and CDR2 as YSLEER. With V trimmed by 1 base and J by 6 bases, 8 bases remained unmatched. The CDR3 runs to 15 residues. The CDR3 DNA follows: TGCGCCAGCAGCCAAGTTAGACAGGGGATAAGCGAGCAGTACTTC. This gives the protein CASSQVRQGISEQYF.

The chain uses TRBV6-2 or TRBV6-3 and TRBJ2-2; D possibly corresponds to TRBD2 (5 bases). Germline assignment: CDR1 MNHEY and CDR2 SVGEGT. The CDR3 runs 15 residues. The ends were cut back, 7 bases at V and 2 bases at J, with 14 bases in the middle. CDR3 sequence (DNA): TGTGCCAGCAACTCCGCCGGGGAAAACACCGGGGAGCTGTTTTTT. It translates to CASNSAGENTGELFF.

V and J are TRBV25-1 and TRBJ2-4; 8 bases agree with TRBD2. Germline values: CDR1 MGHDK, CDR2 SYGVNS. This CDR3 spans 16 amino acids. Trimming took 4 bases from V and 1 from J; bases not matched to a gene: 6. CDR3 residues: CASSGSGKVAKNIQYF. The CDR3 DNA follows: TGTGCCAGCAGTGGTAGCGGGAAGGTGGCCAAAAACATTCAGTACTTC.